What follows are 27 T cell receptor beta chains derived from one specimen sequenced in a study of monozygotic twins with inflammatory bowel disease (dated by TCRdb to the late 2010s). Library preparation used 5' RACE. The listed sequencing device is Illumina HiSeq 2500. Once TCRdb had reprocessed the reads, it stored one entry per CDR3 protein sequence and supplied no DNA. For this sample, the table gives 45,000 or so distinct CDR3 sequences. The ten most abundant clones make up 5.3% of the sample. The sequenced sample was blood. The origin of the receptors is a human donor with ulcerative colitis or Crohn's disease, or a healthy co-twin of an affected twin (not recorded which).

This CDR3 reads CASSDRQLNQPQHF. V is TRBV5-5 and J is TRBJ1-5; the TCRdb call, TRBD1, lacks DNA for checking. There are 14 residues in the CDR3. Per germline, CDR1 SGHKS and CDR2 YYEKEE (reference sequence).

The chain recombines TRBV15 with TRBJ2-3. The CDR3 is made up of 12 amino acids. The germline CDR1 and CDR2 sequences are LNHNV and YYDKDF (reference sequence). CDR3 sequence reads: CATSRDGRTQYF.

This rearrangement joins TRBV4-1 to TRBJ2-3; the TCRdb D gene call, TRBD2, has no DNA to confirm it. Per germline, CDR1 MGHRA and CDR2 YSYEKL. The CDR3 length is 15 residues. The CDR3 loop is CASSLRTSGTDTQYF.

This chain links TRBV6-5 with TRBJ1-1; TCRdb proposes TRBD1, but this gene call is untestable without DNA. Per the germline V gene, CDR1 is MNHEY and CDR2 is SVGAGI. The CDR3 length is 15 residues. CDR3 amino acids: CASRDYRAGRTEAFF.

The chain joins TRBV7-9 to TRBJ1-2; TCRdb returns TRBD1, unconfirmable since there is no DNA. Germline CDR1 reads SEHNR; CDR2 reads FQNEAQ (reference sequence). There are 12 residues in the CDR3. The CDR3 is CASRDSHYGYTF.

This chain uses TRBV2 with TRBJ2-7. The germline V gene has CDR1 SNHLY and CDR2 FYNNEI. The CDR3 totals 12 residues. The CDR3 sequence: CASSRGSYEQYF.

This rearrangement joins TRBV9 to TRBJ2-7. From germline, CDR1 is SGDLS and CDR2 YYNGEE. CDR3 length equals 12 residues. The CDR3: CASSVDNNEQYF. Together with reference TRBV9 and TRBJ2-7, the CDR3 gives the full variable domain: DSGVTQTPKHLITATGQRVTLRCSPRSGDLSVYWYQQSLDQGLQFLIQYYNGEERAKGNILERFSAQQFPDLHSELNLSSLELGDSALYFCASSVDNNEQYFGPGTRLTVT.

The chain has TRBV29-1 and TRBJ2-3; the D call from TCRdb, TRBD2, cannot be confirmed without DNA. Germline V gene data show CDR1 as SQVTM and CDR2 as ANQGSEA. The CDR3 has 16 amino acids. The CDR3 loop is CSVGGTSVDYTDTQYF.

V and J are TRBV5-1 and TRBJ2-1; TCRdb names TRBD2, which stays unverified in the absence of DNA. Per germline, CDR1 SGHRS and CDR2 YFSETQ. This CDR3 contains 15 residues. The chain's CDR3 is CASSWLAGAVNEQFF.

The J gene is TRBJ2-2, the V gene TRBV6-1; TCRdb reports TRBD1, a call that lacks DNA to check it against. The CDR3 is 16 amino acids. CDR1 is MNHNS and CDR2 is SASEGT in the germline V gene. The CDR3 reads CASTRKGDLGTGELFF.

The V gene is TRBV5-1, the J gene TRBJ1-2. Germline CDR1 reads SGHRS; CDR2 reads YFSETQ. The CDR3 covers 13 residues. This chain's CDR3 is CASSLGPNYGYTF.

The chain uses TRBV9 and TRBJ1-2; TCRdb proposes TRBD1, but this gene call is untestable without DNA. This CDR3 has 13 amino acids. The germline V gene encodes CDR1 SGDLS and CDR2 YYNGEE. This chain's CDR3 is CASSVPGVYGYTF.

The chain couples TRBV5-1 to TRBJ2-7; TCRdb selects TRBD2, and the lack of DNA leaves this call unchecked. The CDR3 loop spans 15 amino acids. The germline V gene encodes CDR1 SGHRS and CDR2 YFSETQ. CDR3 region: CASSLVAGGTYEQYF.

The chain is built from TRBV4-3 and TRBJ2-5; lacking DNA, the TRBD2 call made by TCRdb goes unchecked. The CDR3 runs 15 residues. Looked up from germline, CDR1 is LGHNA and CDR2 is YSLEER. The CDR3 loop reads CASSQEGTSHETQYF.

The rearrangement joins TRBV4-3 to TRBJ2-1. Germline CDR1 LGHNA, CDR2 YSLEER. The CDR3 is 13 residues long. CDR3 residues: CASRHVEHNEQFF.

The V and J genes are TRBV5-4 and TRBJ2-1; lacking DNA, the TRBD1 call made by TCRdb goes unchecked. This CDR3 comprises 15 residues. Germline CDR1 and CDR2: SGHNT and YYREEE (reference sequence). The CDR3 loop is CASSKDRGEYNEQFF. Combining the CDR3 with reference TRBV5-4 and TRBJ2-1 gives the whole variable domain ETGVTQSPTHLIKTRGQQVTLRCSSQSGHNTVSWYQQALGQGPQFIFQYYREEENGRGNFPPRFSGLQFPNYSSELNVNALELDDSALYLCASSKDRGEYNEQFFGPGTRLTVL.

V is TRBV2 and J is TRBJ1-4; TCRdb's D call of TRBD1 is untestable without DNA. Germline V gene sequence: CDR1 SNHLY, CDR2 FYNNEI. The CDR3 has 14 residues. The CDR3 sequence is CASRADRVNEKLFF. The full variable domain, rest sourced from reference TRBV2 and TRBJ1-4, is EPEVTQTPSHQVTQMGQEVILRCVPISNHLYFYWYRQILGQKVEFLVSFYNNEISEKSEIFDDQFSVERPDGSNFTLKIRSTKLEDSAMYFCASRADRVNEKLFFGSGTQLSVL.

The CDR3 region is CASSPRAGNYGYTF. V gene TRBV7-2 combines with J gene TRBJ1-2. The CDR3 length is 14 residues. In germline, CDR1 is SGHTA, CDR2 FQGNSA.

V usage is TRBV3-1 and J usage is TRBJ2-1; the D call of TRBD1 rests on TCRdb alone, since no DNA is present to check it. The CDR3 covers 12 residues. Germline V gene sequence: CDR1 LGHDT, CDR2 YNNKEL (reference sequence). This CDR3 is CASSRSGEEQFF.

This sequence joins TRBV28 and TRBJ2-7; TCRdb selects TRBD1, and the lack of DNA leaves this call unchecked. Germline lookup yields CDR1 MDHEN and CDR2 SYDVKM. The CDR3 is 15 amino acids. The CDR3 spells CASSLGAPNPYEQYF.

This chain connects TRBV20-1 to TRBJ2-7; there is no DNA to check the TCRdb D call of TRBD1. Germline values: CDR1 DFQATT, CDR2 SNEGSKA (reference sequence). This CDR3 comprises 14 residues. CDR3 sequence: CSAAMDIISYEQYF.

The rearrangement uses TRBV9 and TRBJ2-3. The CDR3 is 17 residues long. Germline CDR1 SGDLS, CDR2 YYNGEE. CDR3: CASSFPKDRTSTDTQYF.

The chain employs TRBV5-5 and TRBJ2-1. This CDR3 is built from 16 residues. From germline, CDR1 is SGHKS and CDR2 YYEKEE (reference sequence). CDR3 region: CASSLVAGSSYNEQFF.

The chain links TRBV3-1 to TRBJ2-5; TCRdb reports TRBD2, a call that lacks DNA to check it against. The CDR3 extends over 16 amino acids. Germline values: CDR1 LGHDT, CDR2 YNNKEL (reference sequence). The CDR3 sequence: CASSQDLGGRQETQYF.

The rearrangement links TRBV3-1 to TRBJ2-6. The CDR3 covers 15 residues. Germline loops: CDR1 LGHDT, CDR2 YNNKEL (reference sequence). The CDR3 loop reads CASSQRISGANVLTF.

The chain joins TRBV7-2 to TRBJ2-3; TCRdb gives TRBD2 as the D gene, but with no DNA this cannot be confirmed. CDR1 is SGHTA and CDR2 is FQGNSA in the germline V gene. This CDR3 contains 16 residues. The CDR3 loop reads CASSLVFTRGADTQYF.

The V call is TRBV29-1, the J call TRBJ2-1. Looked up from germline, CDR1 is SQVTM and CDR2 is ANQGSEA. This CDR3 is built from 12 residues. CDR3 in amino acids: CSVEDYQNEQFF.